The following is a TCR beta chain sequence with its context. The antigen it recognizes is unknown. One base away there is no much larger clone; base qualities are not given. These data come from a study of cytomegalovirus exposure and HLA in healthy donors (dated by TCRdb to the late 2010s). Background for the entire study: According to an earlier analysis of several hundred of the donors, some 170 million T cells yielded some 110 million unique TCR beta sequences and approximately 300 Gb of sequence data. A separate validation cohort of roughly 130 different subjects was used in addition to the roughly 620-subject first cohort. Around 320 gigabases of sequencing data and approximately 85 million unique TCR sequences were included in an early release covering around 650 HLA-typed donors. The study aimed to test whether cataloging public T cell receptors could reveal signatures of past pathogen exposure. Roughly five DR-DQ haplotypes were treated as single units for association and clustering because of strong linkage in the cohort. Donor age, sex, ethnicity and CMV serostatus were compiled together with the repertoire data. To predict cytomegalovirus infection status, the study combined high-throughput TCR immunosequencing, statistical association of individual TCRs with disease status, and machine learning. Class I and class II HLA loci were covered by the typing at four-digit resolution. An earlier analysis of several hundred of the donors used high-throughput TCR beta sequencing to judge whether each TCR beta V gene segment behaved as functional or pseudogenic. A later analysis re-examined previously published TCR beta repertoires from more than 600 donors and added high-resolution HLA genotyping to investigate patterns of TCR occurrence. The study profiled the T cell repertoires of approximately 700 subjects by immunosequencing and related them to cytomegalovirus serostatus. Every repertoire in the discovery cohort had been generated on one and the same sequencing platform. In a later genetic analysis, genome-wide SNP genotypes for about three fifths of the roughly 670 donors were used, and that subset was treated as a discovery cohort. The later analysis used no new phenotypic data to find candidate immune exposures, relying instead on TCR beta sequences and their occurrence across donors. Among about 400 genotyped donors of the cohort, an average of about 220,000 unique TCR beta nucleotide sequences was sequenced per donor, of which about 18% were non-productive. Typing coverage varied by locus: roughly 629-640 donors for A, B, C, DRB1 and DQB1; around 560 for DQA1; more than 600 for DPA1; fewer than 480 for DPB1. Of the roughly 390 genotyped donors, over 80% were placed in the genetic ancestry cluster associated with self-reported Caucasian donors. Broader findings and caveats from the paper: In this cohort, only TCR beta chains were sequenced, and detectable features were limited by the absence of alpha or paired-chain data. A total of roughly 160 TCR beta chains were listed by the study as associated with cytomegalovirus. Some IMGT-functional V segments, including TRBV6-2 and TRBV6-3, could not be told apart with the 87-base-pair reads, so those segments were excluded. In a later genetic analysis, a missense DCLRE1C variant was associated with V-gene and J-gene trimming of TCR beta chains, and the association was replicated in an independent cohort. A later analysis associated about 17,000 TCR beta sequences with specific HLA alleles at a false discovery rate of 0.05. In both the original and validation cohorts, the classifier was reported to diagnose cytomegalovirus status with high specificity and sensitivity. While some public TCRs were present in many individuals, most TCR sequences turned up only very rarely across donors. Correlated functional status among segregating V segments might reflect linkage disequilibrium, but an unknown experimental factor could not be ruled out. According to a later analysis, TCR association rates differed among HLA loci, with DRB1 alleles showing the most associated TCRs and HLA-C alleles showing the fewest. A few of the identified cytomegalovirus-associated TCR beta chains were confirmed in vitro to be specific for cytomegalovirus antigens. Strong co-occurrence of HLA alleles, especially DR and DQ, made assigning TCR associations to individual alleles difficult. The only immune exposure information available for the cohort was CMV serostatus. Sequencing depth was assumed to be roughly uniform across donors in the presence/absence analyses, though that assumption may not hold. HLA typing was unavailable for some donors at each locus, so association tests used only the typed subset. A later analysis reported that several top co-occurrence clusters appeared linked to parvovirus B19, influenza, CMV and Epstein-Barr virus. In a later analysis, HLA-associated TCR beta chains showed more clonal expansion and lower generation probabilities than non-associated chains that were equally common. A cluster of highly shared sequence variants was judged likely to be a technical artifact of the sequencing pipeline. Because counts were too low, about 18 rarely observed V segments, including chromosome 9 orphons, were left out of the earlier analysis of some 600 of the donors. According to a later genetic analysis, donors in an Asian-associated ancestry cluster had fewer N-insertions in productive TCRs than the approximately 650-donor mean. A later analysis found that most CMV-associated TCR beta chains appeared HLA-restricted, with HLA associations seemingly driven largely by CMV exposure. The authors suggested that the approach could potentially be generalized to other disease states and immunological phenotypes. In an earlier analysis of about 600 of the donors, most TCR beta V segments appeared in productive rearrangements about 87% or about 30% of the time, broadly matching IMGT annotations. A further reported finding was that TCR beta sequences accurately predicted the HLA-A and HLA-B alleles for most subjects in the first cohort.

The library was generated by the immunoSEQ multiplex PCR assay. For the multiplex PCR, a mixture combining 60 forward primers for TCR Vbeta segments and 13 reverse primers for TCR Jbeta segments was used. Amplification of the CDR3 region of rearranged TCR beta genes was performed with a multiplex PCR assay on genomic DNA. Amplified TCR beta libraries were sequenced as 87-base-pair reads on the Illumina HiSeq System. As for the authors' bioinformatics: Across the 670 or so repertoires, a later analysis counted some 81 million unique TCR beta chains, 8.5 million to 12 million of which were shared by at least two donors. To remove PCR and sequencing errors, raw reads were error-corrected and collapsed into unique sequences using a nearest-neighbor algorithm that merged closely related sequences. CDR3 sequences were aligned to IMGT reference sequences to assign V, D and J gene segments. For a sequence to be retained, at least a six-nucleotide match to both a V gene segment and a J gene segment was required. A rearrangement counted as productive if the CDR3 had no stop codons and remained in frame with V and J, and every other rearrangement counted as non-productive. Following IMGT convention, CDR3 was defined as the stretch from the second conserved V-encoded cysteine to the conserved J-encoded phenylalanine. The earlier analysis of 550 to 650 of the donors excluded any sequence lacking an unambiguous match to a single V gene segment. In an earlier analysis of some 590 of the donors, a V segment was called functional when productive rearrangements were above 56.7%, and segregating when the standard deviation between donors exceeded 5%. To diagnose cytomegalovirus status from the catalog of TCR beta chain sequences, a statistical classification framework was built. In a later analysis, V and J genes were assigned by comparing TCR nucleotide sequences against IMGT/GENE-DB human TR gene sequences. A later analysis assigned CDR3 sequences and most-parsimonious VDJ recombination scenarios with the TCRdist pipeline. In a later analysis, every TCR beta chain was defined by the combination of its CDR3 amino acid sequence and its V-gene family, and reads without a unique V-gene family were dropped. In a later analysis, around 600 highly shared, low-generation-probability nucleotide sequences were removed to address suspected cross-contamination and a sequencing artifact. A later analysis calculated a clonal expansion index for each public chain from normalized within-repertoire ranks of inferred template counts. Generation probabilities in a later analysis came from a VDJ recombination model fitted to out-of-frame rearrangements, and those results were checked against IGoR. A later analysis scored TCR-TCR, TCR-HLA and TCR-CMV co-occurrence with hypergeometric tests, applying a repertoire-size bias correction to TCR pairs. A later analysis estimated false discovery rates by permuting HLA or CMV assignments 20 times. In a later analysis, co-occurring TCRs were grouped with DBSCAN, and TCRdist sequence similarity was added when clustering was performed within HLA-allele-positive subsets. Repertoires with fewer than 30,000 or more than 120,000 public chains, plus five repertoires with anomalous nucleotide sharing, were excluded from co-occurrence clustering. TCRdb took this table from immuneACCESS and kept in-frame rearrangements with V and J called. Such tables lack part of the clones; where checked against another copy, unresolved V genes explain under half of the gap, and the rest is unexplained. That table furnishes V, J and clone size, whereas the DNA furnished D and trimming. The sample contains approximately 180,000 clones, about 80% of them found a single time. The top ten hold 2.2% of the sample.

At the junction V is shortened by 6 bases and J by 8 bases, with 14 bases in between. Based on the germline V gene, the CDR1 and CDR2 sequences are MDHEN and SYDVKM. The CDR3 measures 13 amino acids from cysteine to phenylalanine. Only the CDR3 part of the read is kept: 39 bases, read in frame from the first base. The cohort comprised some 700 healthy bone marrow donors. All cohort members were sampled while nominally healthy, although unrecorded immune exposures were likely present. The donor was CMV seronegative and belonged to the group of several hundred seronegative cohort members. A peripheral blood sample was collected from each donor, and TCR beta sequencing was performed on peripheral blood mononuclear cells. The Qiagen DNeasy Blood Extraction Kit was used to extract genomic DNA from the blood cell samples.

This TCR derives from a woman aged 25 to 39 in good health and CMV-seronegative. The chain links TRBV28 with TRBJ2-1; 6 matching bases give a weak D call of TRBD1. The source material was PBMCs. The CDR3 reads as follows: CASSPAGDHEQFF. At the DNA level, the sequence is TGTGCCAGCAGCCCGGCAGGGGACCATGAGCAGTTCTTC.